The present T cell receptor beta chain was sequenced within a study of T cell repertoires in cytomegalovirus infection. In the case of this clonotype: Possible read error: a much larger clone is one base away.

TCRdb re-called the reads through MiXCR, storing one row per CDR3 protein. Here the sample spans 150,000 to 160,000 distinct CDR3 sequences, 23% being singletons. The sample taken for sequencing was PBMCs. This TCR was sampled from a human donor in good health (CMV status not recorded). Some clones in this sample may be carry-over from other donors' samples.

CDR3 amino acids: CASSLFAGGTGELFF. DNA of the CDR3: TGTGCCAGCAGTCTCTTCGCGGGTGGGACCGGGGAGCTGTTTTTT. The chain combines TRBV6-2 or TRBV6-3 with TRBJ2-2; perhaps TRBD2 as D (5 bases). The CDR3 is 15 residues long. Germline loops: CDR1 MNHEY, CDR2 SVGEGT. V lost 5 bases, J lost 5 bases, and 15 bases lay in between.